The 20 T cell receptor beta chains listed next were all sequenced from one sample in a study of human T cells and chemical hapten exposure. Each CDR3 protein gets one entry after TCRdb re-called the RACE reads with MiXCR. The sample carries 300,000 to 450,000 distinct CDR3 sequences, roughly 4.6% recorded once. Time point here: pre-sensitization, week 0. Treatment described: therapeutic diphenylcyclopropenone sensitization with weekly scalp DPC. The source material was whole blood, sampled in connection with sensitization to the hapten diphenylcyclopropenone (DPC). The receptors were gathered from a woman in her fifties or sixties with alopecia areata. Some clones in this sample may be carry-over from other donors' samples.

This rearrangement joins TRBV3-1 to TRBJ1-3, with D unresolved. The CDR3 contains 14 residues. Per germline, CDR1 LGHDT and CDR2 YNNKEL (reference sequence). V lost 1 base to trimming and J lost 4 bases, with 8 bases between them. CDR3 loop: CASSQGWEGNTIYF. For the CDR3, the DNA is TGTGCCAGCAGCCAAGGGTGGGAAGGAAACACCATATATTTT.

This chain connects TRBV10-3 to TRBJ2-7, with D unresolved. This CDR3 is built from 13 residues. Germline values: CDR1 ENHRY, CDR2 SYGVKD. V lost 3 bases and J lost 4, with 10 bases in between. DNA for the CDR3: TGTGCCATCAGTGACTACATTGAATACGAGCAGTACTTC. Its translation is CAISDYIEYEQYF.

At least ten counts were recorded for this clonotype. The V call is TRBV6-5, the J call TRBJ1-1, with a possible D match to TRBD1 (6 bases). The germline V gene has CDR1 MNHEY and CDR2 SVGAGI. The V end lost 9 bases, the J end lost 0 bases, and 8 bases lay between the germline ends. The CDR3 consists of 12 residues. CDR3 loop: CASRQVNTEAFF. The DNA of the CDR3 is TGTGCCAGTCGACAGGTGAACACTGAAGCTTTCTTT.

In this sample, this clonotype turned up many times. CDR3 residues: CASSLPGNYEQYF. CDR3 sequence (DNA): TGTGCCAGCAGTTTGCCGGGGAACTACGAGCAGTACTTC. The chain is built from TRBV12-3 or TRBV12-4 and TRBJ2-7; a possible D gene is TRBD2 (5 bases). This CDR3 spans 13 amino acids. V gave up 3 bases and J gave up 3 bases, with 9 bases separating them.

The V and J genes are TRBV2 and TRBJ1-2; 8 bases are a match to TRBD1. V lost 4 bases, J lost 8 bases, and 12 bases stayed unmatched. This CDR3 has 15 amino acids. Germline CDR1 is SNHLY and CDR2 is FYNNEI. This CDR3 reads CASSVNPQGARGYTF. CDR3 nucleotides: TGTGCCAGCAGTGTAAATCCGCAGGGGGCGAGAGGCTACACCTTC.

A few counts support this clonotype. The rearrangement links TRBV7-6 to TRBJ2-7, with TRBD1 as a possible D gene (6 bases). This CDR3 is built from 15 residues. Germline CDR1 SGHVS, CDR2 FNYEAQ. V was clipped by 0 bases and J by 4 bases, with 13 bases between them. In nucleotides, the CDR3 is TGTGCCAGCAGCTTAGCGCAGGGGCCGGGATACGAGCAGTACTTC. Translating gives CASSLAQGPGYEQYF.

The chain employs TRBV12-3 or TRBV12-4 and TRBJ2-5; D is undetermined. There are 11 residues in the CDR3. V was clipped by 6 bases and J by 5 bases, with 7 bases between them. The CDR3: CASRISETQYF. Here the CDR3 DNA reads TGTGCCAGCAGAATCAGCGAGACCCAGTACTTC.

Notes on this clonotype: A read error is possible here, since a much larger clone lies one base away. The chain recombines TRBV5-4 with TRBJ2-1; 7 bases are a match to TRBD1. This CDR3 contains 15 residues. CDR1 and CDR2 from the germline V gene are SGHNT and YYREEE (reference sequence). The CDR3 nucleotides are TGTGCCAGCAGTTCAACAGGGGAATGGTTCGATGAGCAGCTCTTC. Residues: CASSSTGEWFDEQLF.

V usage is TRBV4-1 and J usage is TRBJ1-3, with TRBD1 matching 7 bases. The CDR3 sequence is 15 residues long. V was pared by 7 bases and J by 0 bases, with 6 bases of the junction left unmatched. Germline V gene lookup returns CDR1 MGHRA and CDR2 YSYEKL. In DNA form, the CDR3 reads TGCGCCAGCACCGAACAGGGGAACTCTGGAAACACCATATATTTT. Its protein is CASTEQGNSGNTIYF.

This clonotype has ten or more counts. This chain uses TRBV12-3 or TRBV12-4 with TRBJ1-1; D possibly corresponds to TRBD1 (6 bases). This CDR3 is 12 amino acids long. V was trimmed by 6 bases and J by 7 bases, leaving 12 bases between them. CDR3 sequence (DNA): TGTGCCAGCAGCTGGACAGCCCTTGAAGCTTTCTTT. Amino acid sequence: CASSWTALEAFF.

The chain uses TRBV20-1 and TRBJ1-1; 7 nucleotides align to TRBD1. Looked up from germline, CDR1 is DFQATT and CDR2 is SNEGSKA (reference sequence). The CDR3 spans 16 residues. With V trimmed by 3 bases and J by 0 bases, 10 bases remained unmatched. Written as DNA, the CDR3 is TGCAGTGCTAGGAAATATACAGGGGCTATGAACACTGAAGCTTTCTTT. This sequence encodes CSARKYTGAMNTEAFF.

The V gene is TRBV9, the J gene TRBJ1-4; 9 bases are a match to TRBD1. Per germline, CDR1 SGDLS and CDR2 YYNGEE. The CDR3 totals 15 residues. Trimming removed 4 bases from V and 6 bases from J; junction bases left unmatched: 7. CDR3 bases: TGTGCCAGCAGCCCCCGGACAGGGGATGATGAAAAACTGTTTTTT. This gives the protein CASSPRTGDDEKLFF.

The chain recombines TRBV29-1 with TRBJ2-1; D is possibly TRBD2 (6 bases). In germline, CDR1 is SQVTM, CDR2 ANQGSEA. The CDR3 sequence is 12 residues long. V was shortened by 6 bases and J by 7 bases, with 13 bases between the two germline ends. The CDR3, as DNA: TGCAGCGTAGACGGGAGCGTTAATGAGCAGTTCTTC. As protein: CSVDGSVNEQFF.

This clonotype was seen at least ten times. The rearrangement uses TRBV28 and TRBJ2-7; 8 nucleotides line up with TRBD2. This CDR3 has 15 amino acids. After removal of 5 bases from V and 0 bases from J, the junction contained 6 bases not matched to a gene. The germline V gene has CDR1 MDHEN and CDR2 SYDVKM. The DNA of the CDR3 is TGTGCCAGCAGTGCCCAGCGGGAGCTCTCCTACGAGCAGTACTTC. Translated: CASSAQRELSYEQYF.

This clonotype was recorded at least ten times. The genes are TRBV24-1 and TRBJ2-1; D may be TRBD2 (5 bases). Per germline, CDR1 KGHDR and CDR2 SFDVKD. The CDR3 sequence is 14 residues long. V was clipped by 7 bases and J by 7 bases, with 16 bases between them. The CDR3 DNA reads TGTGCCACCAGCCGTGTTTGGGGAGAAAATGAGCAGTTCTTC. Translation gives CATSRVWGENEQFF.

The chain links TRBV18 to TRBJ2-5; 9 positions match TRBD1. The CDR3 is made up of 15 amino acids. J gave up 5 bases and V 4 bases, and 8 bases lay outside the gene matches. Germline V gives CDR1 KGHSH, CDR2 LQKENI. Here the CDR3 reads CASSLTTGGMETQYF. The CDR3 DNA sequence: TGTGCCAGCTCACTGACGACAGGGGGGATGGAGACCCAGTACTTC.

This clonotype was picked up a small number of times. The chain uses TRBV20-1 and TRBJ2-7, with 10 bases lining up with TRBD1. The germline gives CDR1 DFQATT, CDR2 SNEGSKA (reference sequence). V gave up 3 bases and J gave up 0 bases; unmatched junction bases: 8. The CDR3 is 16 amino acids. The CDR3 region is CSARGQGPYNSYEQYF. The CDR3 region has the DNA TGCAGTGCTAGGGGACAGGGGCCCTATAACTCCTACGAGCAGTACTTC.

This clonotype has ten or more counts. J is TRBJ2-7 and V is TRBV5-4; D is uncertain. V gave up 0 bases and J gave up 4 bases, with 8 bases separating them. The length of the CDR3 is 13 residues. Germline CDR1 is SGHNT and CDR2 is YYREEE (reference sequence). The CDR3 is CASSLDTEYEQYF. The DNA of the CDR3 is TGTGCCAGCAGCTTGGACACCGAGTACGAGCAGTACTTC.

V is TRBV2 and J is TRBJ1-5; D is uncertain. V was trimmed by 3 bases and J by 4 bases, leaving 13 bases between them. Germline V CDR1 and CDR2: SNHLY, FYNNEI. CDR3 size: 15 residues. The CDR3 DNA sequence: TGTGCCAGCAGTGAGGACGGTTTGGGGAATCAGCCCCAGCATTTT. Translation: CASSEDGLGNQPQHF.

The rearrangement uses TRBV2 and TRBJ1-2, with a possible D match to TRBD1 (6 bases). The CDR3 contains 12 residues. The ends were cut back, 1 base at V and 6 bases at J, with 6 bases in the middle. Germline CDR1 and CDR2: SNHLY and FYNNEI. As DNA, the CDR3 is TGTGCCAGCAGTGAAGAGGGGGATGGCTACACCTTC. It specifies CASSEEGDGYTF.